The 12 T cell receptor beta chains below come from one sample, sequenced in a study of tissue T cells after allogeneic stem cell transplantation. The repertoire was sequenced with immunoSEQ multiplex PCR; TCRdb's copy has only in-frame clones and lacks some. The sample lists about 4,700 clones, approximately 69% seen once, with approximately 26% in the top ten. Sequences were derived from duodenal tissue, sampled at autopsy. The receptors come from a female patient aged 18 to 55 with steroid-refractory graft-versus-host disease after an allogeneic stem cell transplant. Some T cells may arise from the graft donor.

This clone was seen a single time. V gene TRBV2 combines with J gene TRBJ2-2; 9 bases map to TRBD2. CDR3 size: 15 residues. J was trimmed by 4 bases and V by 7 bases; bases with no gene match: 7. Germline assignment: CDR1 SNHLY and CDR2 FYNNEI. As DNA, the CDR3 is TGTGCCAGCAAGCGCGGGAGGGTGTTCACCGGGGAGCTGTTTTTT. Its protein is CASKRGRVFTGELFF.

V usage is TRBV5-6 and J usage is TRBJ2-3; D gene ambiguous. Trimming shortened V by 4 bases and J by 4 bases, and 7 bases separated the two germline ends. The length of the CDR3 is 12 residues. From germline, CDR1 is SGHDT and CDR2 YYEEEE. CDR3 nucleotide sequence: TGTGCCAGCAGCCTGACTCCAGATACGCAGTATTTT. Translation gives CASSLTPDTQYF.

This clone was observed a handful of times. CDR3 loop: CASSHSGGKNTEAFF. As DNA, the CDR3 is TGCGCCAGCAGCCATTCAGGGGGCAAGAACACTGAAGCTTTCTTT. The J gene is TRBJ1-1, the V gene TRBV4-1, with 8 bases lining up with TRBD1. CDR3 size: 15 residues. V shed 3 bases, J shed 1 base, and the junction held 4 bases outside the gene matches. CDR1 and CDR2 from the germline V gene are MGHRA and YSYEKL.

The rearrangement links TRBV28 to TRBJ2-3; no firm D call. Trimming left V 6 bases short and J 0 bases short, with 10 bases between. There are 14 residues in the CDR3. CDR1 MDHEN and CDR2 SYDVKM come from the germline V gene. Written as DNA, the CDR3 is TGTGCCAGCAGACTTGGGTTTAGCACAGATACGCAGTATTTT. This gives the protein CASRLGFSTDTQYF. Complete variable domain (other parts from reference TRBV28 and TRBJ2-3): DVKVTQSSRYLVKRTGEKVFLECVQDMDHENMFWYRQDPGLGLRLIYFSYDVKMKEKGDIPEGYSVSREKKERFSLILESASTNQTSMYLCASRLGFSTDTQYFGPGTRLTVL.

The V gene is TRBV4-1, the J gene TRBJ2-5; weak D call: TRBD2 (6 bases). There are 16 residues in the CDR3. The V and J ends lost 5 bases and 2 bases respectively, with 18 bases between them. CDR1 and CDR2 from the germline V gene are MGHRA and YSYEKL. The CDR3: CASSSLGGEVQETQYF. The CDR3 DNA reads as TGCGCCAGCAGCTCCCTAGGCGGGGAGGTACAAGAGACCCAGTACTTC.

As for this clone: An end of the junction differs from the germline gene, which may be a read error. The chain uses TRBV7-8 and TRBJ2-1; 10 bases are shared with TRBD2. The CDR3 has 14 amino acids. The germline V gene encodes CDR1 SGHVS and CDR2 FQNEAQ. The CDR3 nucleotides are TGTGCCAGCAGCCTAGCGGGAGCCCGCAATGAGCAGTTCTTC. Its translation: CASSLAGARNEQFF.

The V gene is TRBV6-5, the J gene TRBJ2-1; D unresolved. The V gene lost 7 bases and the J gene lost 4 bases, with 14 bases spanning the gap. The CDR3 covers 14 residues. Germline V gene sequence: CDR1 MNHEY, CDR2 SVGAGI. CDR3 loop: CASTEMQAYNEQFF. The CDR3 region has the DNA TGTGCCAGCACAGAGATGCAGGCTTACAATGAGCAGTTCTTC.

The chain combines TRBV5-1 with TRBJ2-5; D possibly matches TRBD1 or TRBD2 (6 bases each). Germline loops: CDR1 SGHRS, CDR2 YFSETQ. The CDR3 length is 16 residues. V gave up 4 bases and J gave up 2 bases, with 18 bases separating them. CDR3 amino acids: CASSMGGSGQQETQYF. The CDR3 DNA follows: TGCGCCAGCAGCATGGGGGGCTCGGGCCAGCAAGAGACCCAGTACTTC.

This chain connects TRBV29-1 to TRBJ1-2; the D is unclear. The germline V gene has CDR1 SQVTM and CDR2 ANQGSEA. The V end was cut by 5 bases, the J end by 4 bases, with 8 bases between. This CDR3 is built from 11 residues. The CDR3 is CSVIAFYGYTF. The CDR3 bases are TGCAGCGTTATCGCCTTCTATGGCTACACCTTC.

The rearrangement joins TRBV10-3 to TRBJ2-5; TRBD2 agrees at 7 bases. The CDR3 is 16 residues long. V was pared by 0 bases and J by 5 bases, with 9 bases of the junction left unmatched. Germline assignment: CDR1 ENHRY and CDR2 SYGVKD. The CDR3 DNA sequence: TGTGCCATCAGTGAGTCGACTCGGGGGGAGTGGGAGACCCAGTACTTC. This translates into CAISESTRGEWETQYF.

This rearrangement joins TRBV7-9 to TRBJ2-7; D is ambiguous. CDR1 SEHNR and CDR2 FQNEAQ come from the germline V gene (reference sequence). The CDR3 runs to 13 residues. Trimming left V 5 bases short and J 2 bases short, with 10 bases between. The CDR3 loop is CASSADLTYEQYF. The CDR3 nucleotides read TGTGCCAGCAGCGCCGACCTAACCTACGAGCAGTACTTC.

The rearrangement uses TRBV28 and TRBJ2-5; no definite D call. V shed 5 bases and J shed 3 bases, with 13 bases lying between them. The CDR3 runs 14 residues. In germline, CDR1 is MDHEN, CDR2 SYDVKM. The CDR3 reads CASSVWGLKETQYF. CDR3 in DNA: TGTGCCAGCAGTGTGTGGGGATTGAAAGAGACCCAGTACTTC.